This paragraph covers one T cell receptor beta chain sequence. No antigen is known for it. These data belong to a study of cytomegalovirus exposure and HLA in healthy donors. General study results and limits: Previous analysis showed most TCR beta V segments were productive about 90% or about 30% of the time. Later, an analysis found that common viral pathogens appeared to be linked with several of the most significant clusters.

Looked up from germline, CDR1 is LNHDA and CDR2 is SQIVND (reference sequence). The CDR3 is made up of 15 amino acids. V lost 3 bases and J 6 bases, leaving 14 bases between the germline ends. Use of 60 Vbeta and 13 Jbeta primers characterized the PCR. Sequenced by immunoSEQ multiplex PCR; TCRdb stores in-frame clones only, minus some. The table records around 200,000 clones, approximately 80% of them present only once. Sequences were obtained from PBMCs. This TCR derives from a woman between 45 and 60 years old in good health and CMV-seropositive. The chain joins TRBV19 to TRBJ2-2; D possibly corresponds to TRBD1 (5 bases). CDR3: CASSISQGSAGELFF. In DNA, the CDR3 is TGTGCCAGTAGTATCTCTCAGGGCAGTGCCGGGGAGCTGTTTTTT. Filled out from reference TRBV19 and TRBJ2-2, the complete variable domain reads DGGITQSPKYLFRKEGQNVTLSCEQNLNHDAMYWYRQDPGQGLRLIYYSQIVNDFQKGDIAEGYSVSREKKESFPLTVTSAQKNPTAFYLCASSISQGSAGELFFGEGSRLTVL.